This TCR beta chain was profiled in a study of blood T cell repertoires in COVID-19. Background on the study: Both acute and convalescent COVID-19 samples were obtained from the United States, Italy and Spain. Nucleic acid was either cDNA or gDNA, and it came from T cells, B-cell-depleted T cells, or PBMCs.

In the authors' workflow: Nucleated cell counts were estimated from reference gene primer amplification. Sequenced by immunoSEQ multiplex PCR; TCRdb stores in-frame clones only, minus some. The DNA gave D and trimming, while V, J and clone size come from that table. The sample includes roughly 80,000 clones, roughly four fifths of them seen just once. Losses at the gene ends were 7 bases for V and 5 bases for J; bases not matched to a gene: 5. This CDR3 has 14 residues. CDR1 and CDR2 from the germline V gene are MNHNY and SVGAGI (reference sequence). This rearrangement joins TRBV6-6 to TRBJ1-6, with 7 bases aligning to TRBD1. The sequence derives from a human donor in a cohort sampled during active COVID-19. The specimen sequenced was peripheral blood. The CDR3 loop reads CASNIDRDNSPLHF. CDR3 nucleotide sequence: TGTGCCAGCAATATCGACAGGGATAATTCACCCCTCCACTTT.